These 13 T cell receptor beta chains were all obtained from the same sample, sequenced in a study of blood T cells in healthy people across ages. With a J-beta primer mix and a sample-barcoded 5' primer, a second PCR ran about 7 to 11 cycles. TCRdb called the 5' RACE reads again in MiXCR, with one record for every CDR3 protein. The data show 600,000 to 1,000,000 distinct CDR3 sequences, around 25% seen once. This sample also belongs to another study, concerning T cells of mothers and their children.

The sample taken for sequencing was blood. These receptor sequences come from a boy aged 10-17 years in good health.

This clonotype was seen a few times. In DNA form, the CDR3 reads TGCAGTGCTCCAATGGGTGAGACGCAGTATTTT. Translation: CSAPMGETQYF. The chain recombines TRBV20-1 with TRBJ2-3, with D uncertain. The V and J ends lost 5 bases and 9 bases respectively, with 12 bases between them. Germline V lookup: CDR1 DFQATT, CDR2 SNEGSKA (reference sequence). The CDR3 sequence is 11 residues long.

Notes on this clonotype: As the CDR3 is not closed by the conserved phenylalanine or tryptophan, this likely results from a read error. The rearrangement joins TRBV6-5 to TRBJ2-1, with 11 positions matching TRBD1. This CDR3 spans 15 amino acids. Germline CDR1 and CDR2: MNHEY and SVGAGI. The V segment lost 4 bases and the J segment 7 bases; nucleotides outside the gene matches: 6. The CDR3 coding sequence is TGTGCCAGCAGTTCGGACAGGGGGCGAGATAATGAGCAGTTCATC. This translates into CASSSDRGRDNEQFI.

This clonotype was detected a few times. This chain connects TRBV7-9 to TRBJ2-5; 13 bases map to TRBD2. The CDR3 is 16 amino acids. J gave up 9 bases and V 4 bases, and 11 bases lay outside the gene matches. Germline V CDR1 and CDR2: SEHNR, FQNEAQ (reference sequence). CDR3 coding DNA: TGTGCCAGCAGCTCCCGGACTAGCGGGGGACGGGGGGCCCAGTACTTC. Protein: CASSSRTSGGRGAQYF. Supplemented by reference TRBV7-9 and TRBJ2-5, the full variable domain reads DTGVSQNPRHKITKRGQNVTFRCDPISEHNRLYWYRQTLGQGPEFLTYFQNEAQLEKSRLLSDRFSAERPKGSFSTLEIQRTEQGDSAMYLCASSSRTSGGRGAQYFGPGTRLLVL.

This clonotype has more than one count but fewer than ten. This chain connects TRBV2 to TRBJ1-4, with a possible D match to TRBD1 (6 bases). Germline V lookup: CDR1 SNHLY, CDR2 FYNNEI. The length of the CDR3 is 15 residues. The V end was cut by 3 bases, the J end by 3 bases, with 11 bases between. CDR3 amino acids: CASSDPGAANEKLFF. The CDR3 DNA reads as TGTGCCAGCAGTGATCCGGGGGCCGCTAATGAAAAACTGTTTTTT. The entire variable domain, with the rest obtained from reference TRBV2 and TRBJ1-4, is as follows: EPEVTQTPSHQVTQMGQEVILRCVPISNHLYFYWYRQILGQKVEFLVSFYNNEISEKSEIFDDQFSVERPDGSNFTLKIRSTKLEDSAMYFCASSDPGAANEKLFFGSGTQLSVL.

This clonotype was detected a few times. The chain employs TRBV30 and TRBJ1-1; D call uncertain. Germline V lookup: CDR1 GTSNPN, CDR2 SVGIG (reference sequence). Trimming took off 0 bases at V and 1 base at J, with 3 bases between the two ends. The CDR3 consists of 12 residues. This CDR3 reads CAWSVGNTEAFF. The CDR3 region has the DNA TGTGCCTGGAGTGTAGGGAACACTGAAGCTTTCTTT.

This clonotype was found a few times. In nucleotides, the CDR3 is TGTGCCAGCAGTTTCAACGTCAAACCTGAAGCTTTCTTT. Amino acids: CASSFNVKPEAFF. The J gene is TRBJ1-1, the V gene TRBV12-3 or TRBV12-4; D remains ambiguous. V was trimmed by 3 bases and J by 6 bases, leaving 11 bases between them. The CDR3 has 13 amino acids.

The chain employs TRBV7-3 and TRBJ2-3, with 12 bases aligning to TRBD2. CDR1 and CDR2 from the germline V gene are SGHTA and FQGTGA. Trimming removed 5 bases from V and 4 bases from J; junction bases left unmatched: 7. CDR3 length equals 16 residues. CDR3 loop: CASSPRLAGAADTQYF. In DNA form, the CDR3 reads TGTGCCAGCAGCCCTAGACTAGCGGGAGCTGCAGATACGCAGTATTTT.

The genes are TRBV5-1 and TRBJ1-2; a weak D match, TRBD1 (6 bases). CDR3 length: 14 residues. V lost 1 base, J lost 1 base, and 8 bases lay in between. Germline CDR1 SGHRS, CDR2 YFSETQ. The CDR3 sequence: CASSLRTDNYGYTF. The CDR3 coding sequence is TGCGCCAGCAGCTTGCGGACAGATAACTATGGCTACACCTTC.

This clonotype was detected a few times. The V gene is TRBV20-1, the J gene TRBJ2-5; maybe TRBD2 (6 bases). The CDR3 consists of 12 residues. Trimming removed 6 bases from V and 5 bases from J, with 13 bases in between. Germline values: CDR1 DFQATT, CDR2 SNEGSKA (reference sequence). CDR3 loop: CSATGVGETQYF. The CDR3 bases are TGCAGTGCCACGGGGGTTGGCGAGACCCAGTACTTC.

The rearrangement links TRBV12-3 or TRBV12-4 to TRBJ2-5, with D unresolved. Between the trimmed V and J ends, which lost 7 bases and 1 base, there was a span of 7 bases. The CDR3 totals 12 residues. The CDR3: CASTSPQETQYF. CDR3 bases: TGTGCCAGCACCAGCCCCCAAGAGACCCAGTACTTC.

The V gene is TRBV12-3 or TRBV12-4, the J gene TRBJ1-5; unclear D gene. V lost 6 bases, J lost 6 bases, and 9 bases lay in between. This CDR3 has 12 residues. CDR3 nucleotide sequence: TGTGCCAGCAGGCATTCGGGTCAGCCCCAGCATTTT. Its protein product is CASRHSGQPQHF.

This chain connects TRBV27 to TRBJ2-1; D perhaps matches TRBD2 (7 bases). The J call may be wrong; the DNA end is better matched by TRBJ2-5. Germline lookup yields CDR1 MNHEY and CDR2 SMNVEV (reference sequence). This CDR3 region has 14 residues. The CDR3 DNA follows: TGTGCCAGCAGTTGGGGGCGGGGGTTGGAGACCCAGTACTTC. Protein sequence: CASSWGRGLETQYF.

The chain joins TRBV19 to TRBJ1-1; no reliable D call. This CDR3 contains 16 residues. Germline CDR1 and CDR2: LNHDA and SQIVND (reference sequence). V lost 6 bases and J 0 bases, leaving 17 bases between the germline ends. Here the CDR3 DNA reads TGTGCCAGTAGCCAACCCCCTGGGAGAATGAACACTGAAGCTTTCTTT. As protein: CASSQPPGRMNTEAFF.